This entry is about one T cell receptor (beta chain). What it binds is not known. Investigators reverse transcribed all isolated RNA, so they sequenced expressed TCRB transcripts. Assay: immunoSEQ multiplex PCR; the TCRdb copy retains only in-frame clones and omits some. The repertoire has some 47,000 clones, roughly 40% of them found once; the top ten carry less than 0.15%. The data stem from a study of beta chain features in type 1 diabetes. At the level of the study: Regarding age, gender and cell yields, patients proved similar to healthy donors. Over all samples combined, some 110 million sorted cells were examined. Study-wide results and limits: Patients' naive, central memory and regulatory TCRB repertoires appeared more alike than those of healthy donors. Across all four CD4+ subsets, people with type 1 diabetes showed modestly shorter TCRB CDR3s.

Researchers reported sorting CD4+ naive, central memory, regulatory and stem cell-like memory cells via CD45RO/CCR7/CD25/CD127/CD95/CD27. The sequencing sample was made of stem cell memory CD4+ T cells from blood. The clonotype originates from a man between 25 and 39 years old with type 1 diabetes.

The CDR3 DNA sequence: TGTGCCAGCAGCTTGAGACAGGGGGGAGAGACCCAGTACTTC. It yields the protein CASSLRQGGETQYF. The rearrangement links TRBV5-6 to TRBJ2-5, with 9 bases that match TRBD1. Germline V lookup: CDR1 SGHDT, CDR2 YYEEEE. The junction had 2 bases not matched to a gene; V was cut back by 1 base and J by 4 bases. The CDR3 length is 14 residues.